This TCR beta chain comes out of a study of blood T cell repertoires in COVID-19. In germline, CDR1 is KGHSH, CDR2 LQKENI. This CDR3 is built from 14 residues. The V gene lost 1 base and the J gene lost 1 base, with 7 bases spanning the gap. Original handling: Amplified reference gene primers provided the basis for estimating nucleated cell counts. Measured with immunoSEQ multiplex PCR; TCRdb has only the in-frame clones, and not every one. Clone size and V and J calls were adopted from that table, with D and trimming inferred from the DNA. This table has some 120,000 clones, about two thirds appearing once.

The chain carries TRBV18 and TRBJ1-2, with a tentative D call TRBD1 (6 bases). This clonotype was obtained from a human donor with acute or convalescent COVID-19. The donor label of this sample is uncertain. What was sequenced was peripheral blood. This CDR3 is CASSPQDSNYGYTF. In DNA form, the CDR3 reads TGTGCCAGCTCACCACAGGACAGTAACTATGGCTACACCTTC.